This TCR beta chain was documented in a study of CD8 T cells in Susac syndrome. Random hexamers primed reverse transcription of about 0.5 to 1 ug RNA. Across 54 Vbeta and 13 Jbeta, immunoSEQ multiplex PCR amplified TCR beta CDR3. Each CDR3 protein gets one entry after TCRdb re-called the immunoSEQ multiplex PCR reads with MiXCR. The sample consists of around 71,000 distinct CDR3 sequences, roughly 95% of them appearing once. Sequencing used CD4+ T cells from PBMCs. The TCR comes from a human donor with multiple sclerosis.

CDR3 sequence reads: CASSQDPSGAYNEQFF. CDR3 DNA: TGTGCCAGCAGCCAAGATCCGAGCGGGGCATACAATGAGCAGTTCTTC. The V and J genes are TRBV3-1 and TRBJ2-1, with 7 bases lining up with TRBD2. Germline V gives CDR1 LGHDT, CDR2 YNNKEL (reference sequence). V gave up 0 bases and J gave up 4 bases; unmatched junction bases: 6. This CDR3 is 16 amino acids long.